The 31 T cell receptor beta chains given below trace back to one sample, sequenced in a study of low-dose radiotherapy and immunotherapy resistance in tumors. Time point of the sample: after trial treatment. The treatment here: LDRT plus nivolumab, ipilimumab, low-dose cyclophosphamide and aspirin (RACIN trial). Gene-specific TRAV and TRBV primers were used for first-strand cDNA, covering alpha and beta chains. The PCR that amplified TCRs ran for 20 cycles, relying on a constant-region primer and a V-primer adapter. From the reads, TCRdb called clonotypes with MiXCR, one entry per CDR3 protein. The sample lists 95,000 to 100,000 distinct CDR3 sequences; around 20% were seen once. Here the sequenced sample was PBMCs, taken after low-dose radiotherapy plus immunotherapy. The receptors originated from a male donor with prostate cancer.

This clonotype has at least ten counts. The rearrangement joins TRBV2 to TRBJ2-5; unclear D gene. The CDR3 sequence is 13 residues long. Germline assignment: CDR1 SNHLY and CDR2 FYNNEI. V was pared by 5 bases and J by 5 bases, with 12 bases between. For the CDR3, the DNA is TGTGCCAGCAGTCCCAACATACAGGAGACCCAGTACTTC. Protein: CASSPNIQETQYF.

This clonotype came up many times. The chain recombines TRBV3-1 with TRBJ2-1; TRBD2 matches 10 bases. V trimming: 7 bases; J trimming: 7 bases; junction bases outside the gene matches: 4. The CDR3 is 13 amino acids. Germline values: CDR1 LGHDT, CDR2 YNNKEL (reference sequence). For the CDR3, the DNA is TGTGCCAGCAAGCGGGGGGGTGGTAATGAGCAGTTCTTC. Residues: CASKRGGGNEQFF.

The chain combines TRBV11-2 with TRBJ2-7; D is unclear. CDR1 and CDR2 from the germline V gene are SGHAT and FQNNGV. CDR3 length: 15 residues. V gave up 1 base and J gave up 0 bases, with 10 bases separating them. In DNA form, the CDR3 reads TGTGCCAGCAGCTTAGGGCAGCGCGACTCCTACGAGCAGTACTTC. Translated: CASSLGQRDSYEQYF.

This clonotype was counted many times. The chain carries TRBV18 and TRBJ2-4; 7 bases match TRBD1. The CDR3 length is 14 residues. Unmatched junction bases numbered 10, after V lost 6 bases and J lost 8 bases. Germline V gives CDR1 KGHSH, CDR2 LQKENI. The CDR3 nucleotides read TGTGCCAGCTCCCTTGGACAGGACCGGGACATTCAGTACTTC. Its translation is CASSLGQDRDIQYF. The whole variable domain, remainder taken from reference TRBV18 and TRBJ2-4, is NAGVMQNPRHLVRRRGQEARLRCSPMKGHSHVYWYRQLPEEGLKFMVYLQKENIIDESGMPKERFSAEFPKEGPSILRIQQVVRGDSAAYFCASSLGQDRDIQYFGAGTRLSVL.

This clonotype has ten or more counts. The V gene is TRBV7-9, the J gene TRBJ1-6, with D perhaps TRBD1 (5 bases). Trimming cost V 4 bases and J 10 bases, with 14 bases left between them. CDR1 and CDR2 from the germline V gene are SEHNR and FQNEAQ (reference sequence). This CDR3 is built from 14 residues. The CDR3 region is CASSSGGLESPLHF. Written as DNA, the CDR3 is TGTGCCAGCAGCTCCGGGGGTCTTGAGTCACCCCTCCACTTT.

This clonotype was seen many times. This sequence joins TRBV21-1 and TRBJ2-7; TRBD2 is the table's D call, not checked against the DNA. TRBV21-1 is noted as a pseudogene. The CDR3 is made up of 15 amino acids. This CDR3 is CASSKRAVPPYEQYF. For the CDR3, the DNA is TGTGCCAGCAGCAAAAGGGCCGTTCCCCCCTACGAGCAGTACTTC.

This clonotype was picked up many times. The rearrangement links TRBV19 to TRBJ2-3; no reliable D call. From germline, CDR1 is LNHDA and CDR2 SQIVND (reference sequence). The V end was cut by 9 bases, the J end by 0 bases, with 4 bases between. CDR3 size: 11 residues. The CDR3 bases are TGTGCCAGCCACAGCACAGATACGCAGTATTTT. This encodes CASHSTDTQYF.

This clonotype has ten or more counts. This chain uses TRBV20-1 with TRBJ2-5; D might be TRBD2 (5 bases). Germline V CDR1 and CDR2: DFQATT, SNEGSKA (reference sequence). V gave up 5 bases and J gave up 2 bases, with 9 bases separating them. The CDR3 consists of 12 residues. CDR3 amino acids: CSAGSRQETQYF. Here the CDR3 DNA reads TGCAGTGCTGGGAGCAGGCAAGAGACCCAGTACTTC.

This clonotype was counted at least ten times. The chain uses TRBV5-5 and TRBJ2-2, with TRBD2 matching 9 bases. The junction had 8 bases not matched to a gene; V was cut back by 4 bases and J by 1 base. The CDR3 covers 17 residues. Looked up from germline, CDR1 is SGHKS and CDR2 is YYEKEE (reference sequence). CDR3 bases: TGTGCCAGCAGCCTAACCCGACTAGCGGTGAACACCGGGGAGCTGTTTTTT. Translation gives CASSLTRLAVNTGELFF.

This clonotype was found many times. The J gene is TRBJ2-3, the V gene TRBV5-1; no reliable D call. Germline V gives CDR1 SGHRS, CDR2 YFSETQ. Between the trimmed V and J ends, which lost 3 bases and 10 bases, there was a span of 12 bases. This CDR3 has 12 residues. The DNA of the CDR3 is TGCGCCAGCAGCTGGGGTAGGAATGCGCAGTATTTT. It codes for CASSWGRNAQYF.

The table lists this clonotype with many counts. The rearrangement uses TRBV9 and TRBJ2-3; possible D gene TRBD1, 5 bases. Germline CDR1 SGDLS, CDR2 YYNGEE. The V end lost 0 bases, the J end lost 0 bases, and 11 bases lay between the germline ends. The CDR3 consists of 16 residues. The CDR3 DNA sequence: TGTGCCAGCAGCGTAGGTAGGGGCCAAAGCACAGATACGCAGTATTTT. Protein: CASSVGRGQSTDTQYF.

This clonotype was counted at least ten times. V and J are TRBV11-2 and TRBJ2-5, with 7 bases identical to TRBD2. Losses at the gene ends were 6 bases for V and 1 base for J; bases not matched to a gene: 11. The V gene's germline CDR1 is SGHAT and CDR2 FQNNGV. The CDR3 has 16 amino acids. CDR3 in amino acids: CASRPGWASGQETQYF. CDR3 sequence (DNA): TGTGCCAGCAGGCCAGGGTGGGCTAGCGGCCAAGAGACCCAGTACTTC.

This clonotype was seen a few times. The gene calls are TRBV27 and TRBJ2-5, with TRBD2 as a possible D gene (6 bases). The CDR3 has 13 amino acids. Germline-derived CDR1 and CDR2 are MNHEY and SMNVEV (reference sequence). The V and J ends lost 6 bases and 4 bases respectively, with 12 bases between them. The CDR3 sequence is CASRGTSRETQYF. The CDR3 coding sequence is TGTGCCAGCAGGGGGACTTCCCGAGAGACCCAGTACTTC.

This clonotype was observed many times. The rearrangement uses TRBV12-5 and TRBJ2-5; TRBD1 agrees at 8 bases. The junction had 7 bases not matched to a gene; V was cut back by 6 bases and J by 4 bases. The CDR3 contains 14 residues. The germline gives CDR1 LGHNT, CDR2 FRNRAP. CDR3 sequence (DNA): TGTGCTAGTGGCCCCAGGGGGCATGTAGAGACCCAGTACTTC. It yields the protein CASGPRGHVETQYF.

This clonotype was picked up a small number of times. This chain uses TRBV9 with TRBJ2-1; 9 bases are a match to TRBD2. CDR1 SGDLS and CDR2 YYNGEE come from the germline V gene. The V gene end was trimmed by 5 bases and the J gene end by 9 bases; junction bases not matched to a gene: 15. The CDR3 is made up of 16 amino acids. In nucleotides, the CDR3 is TGTGCCAGCAGACCCCCCTTGGCGGGGGGGCCGATTGAGCAGTTCTTC. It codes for CASRPPLAGGPIEQFF.

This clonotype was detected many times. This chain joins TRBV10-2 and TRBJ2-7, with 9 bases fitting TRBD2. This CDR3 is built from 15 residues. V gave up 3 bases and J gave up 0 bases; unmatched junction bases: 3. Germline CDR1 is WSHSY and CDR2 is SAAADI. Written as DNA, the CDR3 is TGCGCCAGCAGTGACCGAGCGGGGGGCTCCTACGAGCAGTACTTC. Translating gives CASSDRAGGSYEQYF.

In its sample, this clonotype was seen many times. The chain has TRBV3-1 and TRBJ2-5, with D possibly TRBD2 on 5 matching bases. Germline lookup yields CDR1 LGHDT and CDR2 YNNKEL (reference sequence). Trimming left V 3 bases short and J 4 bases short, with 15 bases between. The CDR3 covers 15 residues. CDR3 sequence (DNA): TGTGCCAGCAGCCAGGACCCGACTACCCCAGAGACCCAGTACTTC. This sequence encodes CASSQDPTTPETQYF.

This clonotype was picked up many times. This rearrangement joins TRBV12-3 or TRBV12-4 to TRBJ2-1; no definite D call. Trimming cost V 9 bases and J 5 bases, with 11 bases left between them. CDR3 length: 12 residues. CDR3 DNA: TGTGCCAGTCACGGACCTAACAATGAGCAGTTCTTC. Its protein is CASHGPNNEQFF.

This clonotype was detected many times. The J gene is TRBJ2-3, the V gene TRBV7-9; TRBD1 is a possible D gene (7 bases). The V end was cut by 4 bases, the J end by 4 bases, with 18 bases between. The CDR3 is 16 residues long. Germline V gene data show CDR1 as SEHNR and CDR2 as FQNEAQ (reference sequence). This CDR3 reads CASSSRLVRGPDTQYF. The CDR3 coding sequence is TGTGCCAGCAGCTCCCGACTAGTGAGGGGGCCAGATACGCAGTATTTT.

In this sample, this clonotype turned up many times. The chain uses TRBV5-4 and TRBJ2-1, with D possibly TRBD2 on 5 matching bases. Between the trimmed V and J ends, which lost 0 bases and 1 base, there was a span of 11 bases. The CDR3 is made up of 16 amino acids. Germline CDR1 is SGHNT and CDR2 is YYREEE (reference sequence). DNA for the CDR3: TGTGCCAGCAGCTTGGGAATCCGAGGGTCCTACAATGAGCAGTTCTTC. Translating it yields CASSLGIRGSYNEQFF.

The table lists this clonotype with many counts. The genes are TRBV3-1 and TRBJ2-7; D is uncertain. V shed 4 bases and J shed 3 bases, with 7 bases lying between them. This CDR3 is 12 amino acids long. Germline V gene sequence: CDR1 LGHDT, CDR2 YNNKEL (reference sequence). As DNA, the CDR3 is TGTGCCAGCAGCCCGGACGGCTACGAGCAGTACTTC. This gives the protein CASSPDGYEQYF.

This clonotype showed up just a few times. CDR3 region: CSASREVSYEQYF. CDR3 nucleotides: TGCAGTGCTAGTCGAGAAGTCTCCTACGAGCAGTACTTC. The chain is built from TRBV20-1 and TRBJ2-7; D unresolved. Trimming shortened V by 3 bases and J by 0 bases, and 9 bases separated the two germline ends. Germline CDR1 and CDR2: DFQATT and SNEGSKA (reference sequence). The CDR3 is 13 amino acids.

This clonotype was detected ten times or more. As DNA, the CDR3 is TGTGCCTGGAGTGGGAAACAGGGTTTTGGCAATCAGCCCCAGCATTTT. This codes for CAWSGKQGFGNQPQHF. The J gene is TRBJ1-5, the V gene TRBV30, with D possibly being TRBD1 (6 bases). The CDR3 contains 16 residues. The ends were cut back, 1 base at V and 2 bases at J, with 15 bases in the middle. CDR1 is GTSNPN and CDR2 is SVGIG in the germline V gene (reference sequence).

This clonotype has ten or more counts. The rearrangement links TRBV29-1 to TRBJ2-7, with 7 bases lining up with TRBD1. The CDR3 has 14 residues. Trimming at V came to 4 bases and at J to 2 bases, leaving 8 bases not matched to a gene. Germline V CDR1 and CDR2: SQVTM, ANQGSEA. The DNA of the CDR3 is TGCAGCGTTGCCGGGACAGACGAAACCTACGAGCAGTACTTC. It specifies CSVAGTDETYEQYF.

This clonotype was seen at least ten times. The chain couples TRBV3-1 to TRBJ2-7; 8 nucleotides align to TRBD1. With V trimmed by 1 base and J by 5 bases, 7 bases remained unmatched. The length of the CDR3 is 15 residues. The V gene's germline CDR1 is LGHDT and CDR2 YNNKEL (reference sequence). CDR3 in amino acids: CASSQAGQGKDEQYF. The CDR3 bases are TGTGCCAGCAGCCAAGCTGGACAGGGTAAGGACGAGCAGTACTTC.

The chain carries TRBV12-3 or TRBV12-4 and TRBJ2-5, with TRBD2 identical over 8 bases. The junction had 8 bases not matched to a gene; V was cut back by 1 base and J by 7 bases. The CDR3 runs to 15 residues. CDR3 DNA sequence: TGTGCCAGCAGTTTAGGGCGGGGGGTCCAGGGGACCCAGTACTTC. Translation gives CASSLGRGVQGTQYF.

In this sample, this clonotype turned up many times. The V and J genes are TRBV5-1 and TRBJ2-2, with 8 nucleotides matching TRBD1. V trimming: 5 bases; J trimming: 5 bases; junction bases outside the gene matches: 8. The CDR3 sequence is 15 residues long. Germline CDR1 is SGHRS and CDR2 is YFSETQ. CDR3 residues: CASSYRTGQTGELFF. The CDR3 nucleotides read TGCGCCAGCAGTTATCGGACAGGGCAGACCGGGGAGCTGTTTTTT.

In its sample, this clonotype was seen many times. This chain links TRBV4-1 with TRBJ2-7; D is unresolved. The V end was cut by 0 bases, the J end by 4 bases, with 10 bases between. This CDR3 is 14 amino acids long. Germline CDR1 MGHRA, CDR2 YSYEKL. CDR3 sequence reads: CASSQDLVQYEQYF. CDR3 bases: TGCGCCAGCAGCCAAGATCTAGTCCAGTACGAGCAGTACTTC.

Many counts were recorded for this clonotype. DNA of the CDR3: TGTGCCAGCAGCGTAGGACAGGGTACCGGGGAGCTGTTTTTT. Encoded protein: CASSVGQGTGELFF. V is TRBV9 and J is TRBJ2-2; 7 bases are a match to TRBD1. The CDR3 totals 14 residues. Germline V lookup: CDR1 SGDLS, CDR2 YYNGEE. V gave up 0 bases and J gave up 5 bases; unmatched junction bases: 1.

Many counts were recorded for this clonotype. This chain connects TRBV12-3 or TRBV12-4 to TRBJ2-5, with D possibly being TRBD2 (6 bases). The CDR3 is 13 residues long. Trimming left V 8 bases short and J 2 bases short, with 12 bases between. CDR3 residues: CASRGVRQETQYF. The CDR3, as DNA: TGTGCCAGCCGCGGGGTTCGGCAAGAGACCCAGTACTTC.

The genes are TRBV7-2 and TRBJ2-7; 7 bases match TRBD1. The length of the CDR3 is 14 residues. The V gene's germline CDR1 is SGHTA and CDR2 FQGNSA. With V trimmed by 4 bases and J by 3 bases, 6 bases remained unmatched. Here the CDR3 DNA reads TGTGCCAGCAGCTCCGGGACAGCTTACTACGAGCAGTACTTC. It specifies CASSSGTAYYEQYF.